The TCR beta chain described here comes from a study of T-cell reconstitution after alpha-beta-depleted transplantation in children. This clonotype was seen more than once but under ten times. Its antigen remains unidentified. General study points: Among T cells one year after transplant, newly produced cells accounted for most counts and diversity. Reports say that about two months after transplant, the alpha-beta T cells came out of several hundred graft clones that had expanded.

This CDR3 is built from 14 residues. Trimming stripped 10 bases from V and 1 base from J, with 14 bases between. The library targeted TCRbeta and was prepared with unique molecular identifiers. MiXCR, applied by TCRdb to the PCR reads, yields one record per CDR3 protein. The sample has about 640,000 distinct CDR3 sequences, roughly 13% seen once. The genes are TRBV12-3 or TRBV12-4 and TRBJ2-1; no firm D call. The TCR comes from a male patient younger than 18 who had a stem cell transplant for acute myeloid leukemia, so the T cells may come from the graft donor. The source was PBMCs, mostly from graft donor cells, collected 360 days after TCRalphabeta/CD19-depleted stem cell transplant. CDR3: CATLARASYNEQFF. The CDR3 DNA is TGTGCCACCCTGGCTAGGGCGTCCTACAATGAGCAGTTCTTC.